The 17 T cell receptor beta chains listed next were all sequenced from one sample in a study of shared clonotypes between healthy human individuals. Produced via immunoSEQ multiplex PCR; TCRdb's table is partial and in-frame only. The data show millions of clones, with roughly 93% seen just once and 0.39% held by the top ten. The source material was naive CD4+ T cells from PBMCs. Described subset: CD45RA+ positively selected. All receptors come from a man aged 18 to 29 in good health. Some clones in this sample may be carry-over from other donors' samples.

This clone showed up just once. The V gene is TRBV11-2, the J gene TRBJ2-7; TRBD2 aligns across 8 bases. Germline trimming cut 4 bases from V and 2 bases from J; bases unmatched to any gene: 4. Germline assignment: CDR1 SGHAT and CDR2 FQNNGV. CDR3 length: 14 amino acids. CDR3 in amino acids: CASSSSSGPYEQYF. CDR3 nucleotide sequence: TGTGCCAGCAGCTCCTCTAGCGGGCCCTACGAGCAGTACTTC.

This clone was seen a single time. As DNA, the CDR3 is TGTGCCTGGAGAGGGGGGGTGACAGCCAACACTGAAGCTTTCTTT. It codes for CAWRGGVTANTEAFF. This chain joins TRBV30 and TRBJ1-1; a weak D match, TRBD1 (6 bases). The V gene lost 3 bases and the J gene lost 2 bases, with 16 bases spanning the gap. This CDR3 spans 15 amino acids. Germline V gives CDR1 GTSNPN, CDR2 SVGIG (reference sequence).

For this clone: The same CDR3 can be traced to other DNA sequences in this sample. The chain is built from TRBV28 and TRBJ1-1; D remains unclear. CDR3 size: 11 residues. Per the germline V gene, CDR1 is MDHEN and CDR2 is SYDVKM. V shed 6 bases and J shed 2 bases, with 4 bases lying between them. CDR3 residues: CASSRNTEAFF. Here the CDR3 DNA reads TGTGCCAGCAGCCGAAACACTGAAGCTTTCTTT.

The chain recombines TRBV19 with TRBJ1-2; perhaps TRBD1 as D (5 bases). This CDR3 has 13 amino acids. Trimming took 5 bases from V and 8 from J, leaving 15 bases between them. Germline CDR1 reads LNHDA; CDR2 reads SQIVND (reference sequence). CDR3 residues: CASSPRQWDGYTF. CDR3 bases: TGTGCCAGTAGTCCTCGACAGTGGGACGGCTACACCTTC.

The genes are TRBV6-1 and TRBJ1-4, with D uncertain. The ends were cut back, 4 bases at V and 7 bases at J, with 7 bases in the middle. This CDR3 region has 12 residues. CDR1 MNHNS and CDR2 SASEGT come from the germline V gene. The CDR3 loop is CASSAYTEKLFF. CDR3 nucleotide sequence: TGTGCCAGCAGTGCCTATACTGAAAAACTGTTTTTT.

The V and J genes are TRBV4-2 and TRBJ1-5; a weak D match, TRBD1 (6 bases). Trimming left V 1 base short and J 0 bases short, with 19 bases between. The CDR3 consists of 19 residues. CDR1 is LGHNA and CDR2 is YNFKEQ in the germline V gene. CDR3 amino acids: CASSQVAGTSPYSNQPQHF. The CDR3 DNA reads as TGTGCCAGCAGCCAAGTCGCCGGGACAAGTCCATATAGCAATCAGCCCCAGCATTTT.

In its sample, this clone was seen once. The chain combines TRBV19 with TRBJ2-1, with 12 bases identical to TRBD2. Germline V gives CDR1 LNHDA, CDR2 SQIVND (reference sequence). Trimming at V came to 2 bases and at J to 7 bases, leaving 9 bases not matched to a gene. CDR3 length: 17 residues. CDR3 protein: CASSINDLAGGPNEQFF. The CDR3 DNA is TGTGCCAGTAGTATAAACGATCTAGCGGGAGGGCCTAATGAGCAGTTCTTC.

The rearrangement joins TRBV10-3 to TRBJ2-7, with D perhaps given as TRBD1 or TRBD2 (6 bases each). Trimming took off 2 bases at V and 3 bases at J, with 11 bases between the two ends. In germline, CDR1 is ENHRY, CDR2 SYGVKD. The CDR3 is 14 residues long. CDR3 sequence: CAISEAGQYYEQYF. The CDR3 DNA follows: TGTGCCATCAGTGAGGCGGGACAATACTACGAGCAGTACTTC.

The chain employs TRBV2 and TRBJ2-1, with TRBD2 matching 14 bases. This CDR3 is 15 amino acids long. V shed 7 bases and J 5 bases; nucleotides not matched to a gene: 4. CDR1 is SNHLY, CDR2 FYNNEI, per germline. CDR3 residues: CASTGLAGGDNEQFF. CDR3 DNA: TGTGCCAGCACAGGACTAGCGGGAGGAGACAATGAGCAGTTCTTC.

This sequence joins TRBV6-1 and TRBJ1-2; weak D call: TRBD1 (6 bases). CDR3 size: 15 residues. CDR1 and CDR2 from the germline V gene are MNHNS and SASEGT. The germline V and J ends were trimmed by 2 bases and 4 bases, with 14 bases remaining between them. The DNA for the CDR3 is TGTGCCAGCAGTGAATCTGGGGGAGGGGGCTATGGCTACACCTTC. It is translated as CASSESGGGGYGYTF.

This clone was detected only a few times. The chain has TRBV28 and TRBJ1-1; D not certain. The CDR3 has 11 amino acids. The germline V and J ends were trimmed by 10 bases and 4 bases, with 10 bases remaining between them. Per germline, CDR1 MDHEN and CDR2 SYDVKM. CDR3 DNA sequence: TGTGCCACCCGGTCGAGCACTGAAGCTTTCTTT. Its translation: CATRSSTEAFF.

The chain carries TRBV28 and TRBJ2-7, with 10 bases aligning to TRBD1. The ends lost 3 bases at V and 3 bases at J; junction bases unmatched: 17. CDR3 length equals 19 residues. Looked up from germline, CDR1 is MDHEN and CDR2 is SYDVKM. The CDR3 DNA is TGTGCCAGCAGTTTGACCAAGACAGGGGGCTGGTCGACCTACTACGAGCAGTACTTC. Translating gives CASSLTKTGGWSTYYEQYF.

The CDR3 bases are TGTGCCAGCAGTATACCCGGACTTACCTCTGGGGCCAACGTCCTGACTTTC. Translated: CASSIPGLTSGANVLTF. The chain carries TRBV28 and TRBJ2-6; D is possibly TRBD2 (5 bases). Germline-derived CDR1 and CDR2 are MDHEN and SYDVKM. The CDR3 runs 17 residues. The V end lost 5 bases, the J end lost 0 bases, and 14 bases lay between the germline ends.

The chain joins TRBV29-1 to TRBJ1-1; unclear D gene. This CDR3 spans 13 amino acids. Per germline, CDR1 SQVTM and CDR2 ANQGSEA. V gave up 6 bases and J gave up 4 bases, with 15 bases separating them. CDR3 nucleotide sequence: TGCAGCGTGCGTCCTTTGTTAGGCACTGAAGCTTTCTTT. Amino acid sequence: CSVRPLLGTEAFF.

The chain combines TRBV15 with TRBJ1-1; TRBD1 matches 9 bases. Germline V gene sequence: CDR1 LNHNV, CDR2 YYDKDF (reference sequence). The CDR3 runs 14 residues. Trimming cost V 5 bases and J 3 bases; bases outside gene matches: 4. The CDR3: CATSARQGDTEAFF. CDR3 bases: TGTGCCACCAGCGCTCGACAGGGGGACACTGAAGCTTTCTTT.

The rearrangement uses TRBV28 and TRBJ2-7; D gene ambiguous. The CDR3 consists of 15 residues. Per the germline V gene, CDR1 is MDHEN and CDR2 is SYDVKM. The germline V and J ends were trimmed by 2 bases and 0 bases, with 11 bases remaining between them. The CDR3 DNA follows: TGTGCCAGCAGTTTACCTACGGTTACCTCCTACGAGCAGTACTTC. The encoded protein is CASSLPTVTSYEQYF.

V is TRBV5-4 and J is TRBJ2-5, with D possibly TRBD2 on 5 matching bases. Trimming shortened V by 4 bases and J by 5 bases, and 12 bases separated the two germline ends. CDR3 length: 13 residues. Germline V gene data show CDR1 as SGHNT and CDR2 as YYREEE (reference sequence). CDR3 DNA: TGTGCCAGCAGCGGAAAACTAGAGGAGACCCAGTACTTC. This sequence encodes CASSGKLEETQYF.